A single TCR beta chain is shown here with its context. Method: immunoSEQ multiplex PCR; TCRdb's copy keeps in-frame clones and lacks some. The sample lists 57,000 or so clones, 70% to 90% occurring once. This entry comes from a study of OX40 agonist ivuxolimab in advanced cancers. Looked up from germline, CDR1 is LGHNA and CDR2 is YNFKEQ. This CDR3 region has 18 residues. Trimming removed 3 bases at V and 0 bases at J, with 17 bases between. Sequences were derived from CD4+ or CD8+ T cells sorted from blood, sampled in a trial of the OX40 agonist ivuxolimab. The rearrangement uses TRBV4-2 and TRBJ1-4; D remains ambiguous. The TCR originated in an adult with an advanced solid tumor such as melanoma, head and neck, liver or kidney cancer. CDR3 DNA sequence: TGTGCCAGCAGCCACGATCCCCCTAGACTAGCAACTAATGAAAAACTGTTTTTT. Protein product: CASSHDPPRLATNEKLFF.